The 23 T cell receptor beta chains listed next were all sequenced from one sample in a study of shared clonotypes between healthy human individuals. The repertoire was sequenced with immunoSEQ multiplex PCR; TCRdb's copy has only in-frame clones and lacks some. This sample yields about 1.1 million clones, of which around 78% are seen a single time; 0.55% to 0.7% belongs to the top ten. The specimen was memory CD4+ T cells from PBMCs. Subset of the sample: CD45RA-negative fraction. The receptors were sampled from a young man in good health. Some clones in this sample may be carry-over from other donors' samples.

The gene calls are TRBV4-1 and TRBJ1-5; 8 nucleotides agree with TRBD1. CDR1 MGHRA and CDR2 YSYEKL come from the germline V gene. V trimming: 2 bases; J trimming: 1 base; junction bases outside the gene matches: 10. CDR3 size: 18 residues. The CDR3: CASSQLGDQGASNQPQHF. CDR3 in DNA: TGCGCCAGCAGCCAACTGGGGGACCAGGGGGCAAGCAATCAGCCCCAGCATTTT.

This clone was observed a few times. V and J are TRBV5-8 and TRBJ2-5, with D maybe TRBD2 (6 bases). The CDR3 covers 14 residues. The V end lost 2 bases, the J end lost 5 bases, and 13 bases lay between the germline ends. CDR1 and CDR2 (germline): SGHTS, YDEGEE. The CDR3: CASSFWGVRETQYF. The DNA for the CDR3 is TGTGCCAGCAGCTTCTGGGGGGTTCGGGAGACCCAGTACTTC.

This clone has only a few counts. This rearrangement joins TRBV2 to TRBJ2-1, with no clear D. CDR3 length: 16 residues. The germline V and J ends were trimmed by 7 bases and 0 bases, with 16 bases remaining between them. Germline CDR1 and CDR2: SNHLY and FYNNEI. CDR3 DNA: TGTGCCAGCACCCTTAAAGACTTGAGCTCCTACAATGAGCAGTTCTTC. Translation gives CASTLKDLSSYNEQFF.

This clone was detected only a few times. CDR3 residues: CASSLQGFYEQYF. CDR3 sequence (DNA): TGTGCCAGCAGTTTACAGGGGTTCTACGAGCAGTACTTC. V gene TRBV27 combines with J gene TRBJ2-5, with D maybe TRBD1 (6 bases). The DNA end favors TRBJ2-7, so the J call may be wrong. Germline loops: CDR1 MNHEY, CDR2 SMNVEV (reference sequence). This CDR3 contains 13 residues.

The chain uses TRBV6-6 and TRBJ1-6; D is unclear. Germline values: CDR1 MNHNY, CDR2 SVGAGI (reference sequence). Trimming stripped 4 bases from V and 11 bases from J, with 12 bases between. This CDR3 is built from 13 residues. The CDR3 region is CASSSIESPPLHF. CDR3 DNA: TGTGCCAGCAGTTCTATAGAGAGTCCACCCCTCCACTTT.

This clone was detected only once. V gene TRBV10-3 combines with J gene TRBJ2-7; 12 bases are a match to TRBD2. The CDR3 runs to 18 residues. The germline gives CDR1 ENHRY, CDR2 SYGVKD. The junction had 12 bases not matched to a gene; V was cut back by 4 bases and J by 2 bases. CDR3 in DNA: TGTGCCATCAGTGGAGGAAGGGCTAGCGGGAGGGGTACCTACGAGCAGTACTTC. As protein: CAISGGRASGRGTYEQYF.

This clone was recorded at least ten times. Other DNA variants within this sample encode the same CDR3. The rearrangement links TRBV9 to TRBJ2-7; 10 positions match TRBD2. The CDR3 extends over 15 amino acids. The V gene's germline CDR1 is SGDLS and CDR2 YYNGEE. V was clipped by 0 bases and J by 4 bases; unmatched bases: 4. The DNA of the CDR3 is TGTGCCAGCAGCGTAGAGGGAGCGGGAGGGTACGAGCAGTACTTC. Its protein product is CASSVEGAGGYEQYF. Full variable domain (rest looked up from reference TRBV9 and TRBJ2-7): DSGVTQTPKHLITATGQRVTLRCSPRSGDLSVYWYQQSLDQGLQFLIQYYNGEERAKGNILERFSAQQFPDLHSELNLSSLELGDSALYFCASSVEGAGGYEQYFGPGTRLTVT.

The gene calls are TRBV6-1 and TRBJ1-5; D gene unclear. This CDR3 has 11 amino acids. Germline loops: CDR1 MNHNS, CDR2 SASEGT. The V end lost 5 bases, the J end lost 4 bases, and 3 bases lay between the germline ends. The CDR3 is CASSRNQPQHF. CDR3 nucleotide sequence: TGTGCCAGCAGTAGAAATCAGCCCCAGCATTTT.

The chain carries TRBV18 and TRBJ2-5; D is undetermined. CDR1 KGHSH and CDR2 LQKENI come from the germline V gene. The CDR3 has 13 residues. The V end was cut by 5 bases, the J end by 0 bases, with 7 bases between. CDR3 DNA sequence: TGTGCCAGCTCAATCAGCCACCAAGAGACCCAGTACTTC. Its protein is CASSISHQETQYF.

To note about this clone: Distinct nucleotide sequences in the sample also encode this CDR3. The chain links TRBV7-7 to TRBJ2-7; 10 bases line up with TRBD1. Trimming took 4 bases from V and 1 from J; bases not matched to a gene: 1. Per the germline V gene, CDR1 is SSHAT and CDR2 is FNYEAQ (reference sequence). There are 14 residues in the CDR3. CDR3 in DNA: TGTGCCAGCAGCTCGGGACAGGGGTCCTACGAGCAGTACTTC. Translation: CASSSGQGSYEQYF. Combining the CDR3 with reference TRBV7-7 and TRBJ2-7 gives the whole variable domain GAGVSQSPRYKVTKRGQDVTLRCDPISSHATLYWYQQALGQGPEFLTYFNYEAQPDKSGLPSDRFSAERPEGSISTLTIQRTEQRDSAMYRCASSSGQGSYEQYFGPGTRLTVT.

This clone was detected many times. The chain combines TRBV5-4 with TRBJ1-1; perhaps TRBD1 as D (5 bases). In germline, CDR1 is SGHNT, CDR2 YYREEE (reference sequence). Between the trimmed V and J ends, which lost 0 bases and 7 bases, there was a span of 10 bases. CDR3 length: 13 residues. The CDR3 coding sequence is TGTGCCAGCAGCTTGGGGGGGTCGGGTGAAGCTTTCTTT. Protein sequence: CASSLGGSGEAFF.

This clone has a single count. J is TRBJ1-4 and V is TRBV5-5, with 7 bases that match TRBD1. In germline, CDR1 is SGHKS, CDR2 YYEKEE (reference sequence). V gave up 4 bases and J gave up 7 bases; unmatched junction bases: 10. The CDR3 is 15 residues long. The CDR3 nucleotides read TGTGCCAGCAGCAGACGGACAGGAGGAGGTGAAAAACTGTTTTTT. It is translated as CASSRRTGGGEKLFF.

In the case of this clone: This likely came from a read error, as a far larger clone is one base away. This CDR3 is also generated by other DNA sequences in the sample. The chain uses TRBV30 and TRBJ2-3; D uncertain. This CDR3 has 13 amino acids. Deletions cut 0 bases from V and 8 bases from J, with 12 bases between. Germline CDR1 and CDR2: GTSNPN and SVGIG (reference sequence). CDR3 DNA: TGTGCCTGGAGTGTATTGGGGTCGGGTACGCAGTATTTT. Translated, it gives CAWSVLGSGTQYF.

This chain connects TRBV28 to TRBJ1-1; a weak D match, TRBD1 (5 bases). Trimming removed 4 bases from V and 1 base from J, with 13 bases in between. This CDR3 is built from 15 residues. Germline CDR1 MDHEN, CDR2 SYDVKM. CDR3 nucleotide sequence: TGTGCCAGCAGTTCTTTCGGGGCGGGGAACACTGAAGCTTTCTTT. Translation gives CASSSFGAGNTEAFF.

The chain joins TRBV9 to TRBJ2-5; D gene unclear. The J call is in doubt because the DNA end fits TRBJ2-7 better. Germline V gene sequence: CDR1 SGDLS, CDR2 YYNGEE. This CDR3 is built from 13 residues. Here the CDR3 DNA reads TGTGCCAGCAGCGGCGGACCTAACTACGAGCAGTACTTC. Its protein is CASSGGPNYEQYF.

Remarks on this clone: This likely traces to a read error, being one base from a far larger clone. The rearrangement joins TRBV14 to TRBJ1-1, with 7 bases fitting TRBD1. Germline V gene lookup returns CDR1 SGHDN and CDR2 FVKESK. CDR3 length: 16 amino acids. As DNA, the CDR3 is TGTGCCAGCGGCCAATGGGAGGGGGCGGCGGACACTGAAGCTTTCTTT. Translation: CASGQWEGAADTEAFF.

Only a few counts were recorded for this clone. The rearrangement joins TRBV28 to TRBJ2-1; D possibly uses TRBD1 or TRBD2 (7 bases each). With 11 bases removed from V and 6 bases from J, the gap between germline ends came to 11 bases. The CDR3 runs 11 residues. Germline V gene sequence: CDR1 MDHEN, CDR2 SYDVKM. This CDR3 reads CAVRGGNEQFF. CDR3 nucleotides: TGTGCCGTCAGGGGGGGCAATGAGCAGTTCTTC.

V and J are TRBV6-1 and TRBJ2-5; a possible D gene is TRBD2 (5 bases). V shed 4 bases and J shed 5 bases, with 11 bases lying between them. The germline CDR1 and CDR2 sequences are MNHNS and SASEGT. The CDR3 is 13 residues long. Here the CDR3 reads CASSVSVRETQYF. The CDR3 region has the DNA TGTGCCAGCAGTGTTAGCGTGAGGGAGACCCAGTACTTC.

The chain joins TRBV18 to TRBJ2-5; TRBD2 aligns across 10 bases. From germline, CDR1 is KGHSH and CDR2 LQKENI. Germline trimming cut 6 bases from V and 3 bases from J; bases unmatched to any gene: 4. The CDR3 length is 14 residues. The CDR3 nucleotides read TGTGCCAGCTCCCCTAGCGGGAGCAAAGAGACCCAGTACTTC. This codes for CASSPSGSKETQYF.

Many counts were recorded for this clone. V gene TRBV5-1 combines with J gene TRBJ2-1; tentative D call: TRBD2 (6 bases). CDR3 length: 14 residues. V lost 7 bases and J 6 bases, leaving 17 bases between the germline ends. The germline gives CDR1 SGHRS, CDR2 YFSETQ. CDR3 loop: CASRLGDFTNEQFF. The CDR3 DNA follows: TGCGCCAGCCGTCTGGGGGACTTCACCAATGAGCAGTTCTTC.

The chain has TRBV30 and TRBJ2-7; maybe TRBD1 (5 bases). V lost 1 base and J lost 2, with 9 bases in between. Germline loops: CDR1 GTSNPN, CDR2 SVGIG (reference sequence). The CDR3 covers 13 residues. The CDR3 coding sequence is TGTGCCTGGAGTGACGACAGAACCTACGAGCAGTACTTC. It codes for CAWSDDRTYEQYF.

This clone was counted only a few times. The rearrangement joins TRBV5-1 to TRBJ1-5; weak D call: TRBD1 (6 bases). The CDR3 consists of 14 residues. Deletions cut 4 bases from V and 4 bases from J, with 12 bases between. CDR1 and CDR2 from the germline V gene are SGHRS and YFSETQ. CDR3: CASSLAGANQPQHF. In DNA form, the CDR3 reads TGCGCCAGCAGCCTAGCGGGGGCGAATCAGCCCCAGCATTTT.

V is TRBV7-9 and J is TRBJ2-7; 11 bases match TRBD2. The germline gives CDR1 SEHNR, CDR2 FQNEAQ (reference sequence). The CDR3 length is 18 residues. With 4 bases clipped from V and 2 bases from J, the junction kept 13 bases outside the gene matches. The CDR3 DNA reads TGTGCCAGCAGCTCCCCGCCCCGGACTAGCGGGCAACCCTACGAGCAGTACTTC. This encodes CASSSPPRTSGQPYEQYF.